The 12 T cell receptor beta chains reported below all come from one sample, sequenced in a study of T cell responses to AZD1222 COVID-19 vaccine. Repertoires were generated with immunoSEQ multiplex PCR, while TCRdb's copy carries only in-frame clones and drops some. This table holds 130,000 to 150,000 clones, 75% to 95% found once. The sequencing used peripheral blood, collected on day 0 of MenACWY control vaccination. Receptors were obtained from an adult in good health.

The V gene is TRBV6-5, the J gene TRBJ2-7; TRBD2 matches 9 bases. The V and J ends lost 7 bases and 9 bases, in that order; junction bases with no gene match: 13. The CDR3 runs 14 residues. Germline V lookup: CDR1 MNHEY, CDR2 SVGAGI. Here the CDR3 DNA reads TGTGCCAGCACGTCTGGCGGGGGGGCCGGAGGGCAGTACTTC. It specifies CASTSGGGAGGQYF.

This chain joins TRBV27 and TRBJ2-7; possibly TRBD2 for D (7 bases). CDR3 length equals 13 residues. The ends were cut back, 8 bases at V and 5 bases at J, with 16 bases in the middle. Germline CDR1 and CDR2: MNHEY and SMNVEV (reference sequence). Here the CDR3 reads CASRGGGVDEQYF. CDR3 in DNA: TGTGCCAGCCGAGGGGGGGGAGTCGACGAGCAGTACTTC.

V gene TRBV7-8 combines with J gene TRBJ2-7, with D unclear. Germline loops: CDR1 SGHVS, CDR2 FQNEAQ. The V gene lost 6 bases and the J gene lost 0 bases, with 9 bases spanning the gap. The length of the CDR3 is 13 residues. CDR3 nucleotide sequence: TGTGCCAGCAGTCCACTAAGCTCCTACGAGCAGTACTTC. This translates into CASSPLSSYEQYF.

This clone was seen a single time. The chain uses TRBV2 and TRBJ1-2, with 7 bases lining up with TRBD1. CDR1 is SNHLY and CDR2 is FYNNEI in the germline V gene. The CDR3 runs 13 residues. Losses at the gene ends were 7 bases for V and 8 bases for J; bases not matched to a gene: 10. CDR3 protein: CASKEGAGAGYTF. CDR3 nucleotides: TGTGCCAGCAAGGAGGGGGCAGGGGCCGGCTACACCTTC.

On this clone itself: Different DNA sequences within this sample yield the same CDR3. This chain links TRBV15 with TRBJ2-5; D remains ambiguous. Germline lookup yields CDR1 LNHNV and CDR2 YYDKDF (reference sequence). With 0 bases removed from V and 5 bases from J, the gap between germline ends came to 4 bases. The CDR3 spans 12 residues. DNA for the CDR3: TGTGCCACCAGCAGAGATCGCGAGACCCAGTACTTC. As protein: CATSRDRETQYF. The entire variable domain, with the rest obtained from reference TRBV15 and TRBJ2-5, is as follows: DAMVIQNPRYQVTQFGKPVTLSCSQTLNHNVMYWYQQKSSQAPKLLFHYYDKDFNNEADTPDNFQSRRPNTSFCFLDIRSPGLGDTAMYLCATSRDRETQYFGPGTRLLVL.

The count of this clone is one. The chain combines TRBV9 with TRBJ1-2; D unclear. Trimming removed 0 bases at V and 4 bases at J, with 10 bases between. This CDR3 comprises 14 residues. Germline V gives CDR1 SGDLS, CDR2 YYNGEE. CDR3 sequence: CASSVDSAGYGYTF. CDR3 in DNA: TGTGCCAGCAGCGTAGATTCCGCGGGCTATGGCTACACCTTC. Combining the CDR3 with reference TRBV9 and TRBJ1-2 gives the whole variable domain DSGVTQTPKHLITATGQRVTLRCSPRSGDLSVYWYQQSLDQGLQFLIQYYNGEERAKGNILERFSAQQFPDLHSELNLSSLELGDSALYFCASSVDSAGYGYTFGSGTRLTVV.

The rearrangement links TRBV2 to TRBJ2-3; the D gene is possibly TRBD1 (6 bases). Germline V gene lookup returns CDR1 SNHLY and CDR2 FYNNEI. Trimming took 3 bases from V and 6 from J, leaving 13 bases between them. The CDR3 length is 14 residues. This chain's CDR3 is CASSEWTQGDTQYF. CDR3 DNA: TGTGCCAGCAGTGAGTGGACCCAGGGGGATACGCAGTATTTT. Looking up the rest from reference TRBV2 and TRBJ2-3 gives the full variable domain: EPEVTQTPSHQVTQMGQEVILRCVPISNHLYFYWYRQILGQKVEFLVSFYNNEISEKSEIFDDQFSVERPDGSNFTLKIRSTKLEDSAMYFCASSEWTQGDTQYFGPGTRLTVL.

V and J are TRBV10-3 and TRBJ2-3; TRBD2 matches 7 bases. This CDR3 comprises 15 residues. Germline V lookup: CDR1 ENHRY, CDR2 SYGVKD. The V and J ends lost 7 bases and 3 bases, in that order; junction bases with no gene match: 10. DNA of the CDR3: TGTGCCATCACCCGGGGGGACCAGTTTACAGATACGCAGTATTTT. This translates into CAITRGDQFTDTQYF.

The J gene is TRBJ2-7, the V gene TRBV20-1, with unresolved D. CDR1 and CDR2 from the germline V gene are DFQATT and SNEGSKA (reference sequence). There are 11 residues in the CDR3. Trimming pared 3 bases from V and 4 bases from J, leaving 7 bases between. CDR3 sequence reads: CSASGEYEQYF. The CDR3 DNA reads as TGCAGTGCTAGTGGGGAATACGAGCAGTACTTC.

This sequence joins TRBV28 and TRBJ2-1; 15 nucleotides match TRBD2. With 6 bases clipped from V and 4 bases from J, the junction kept 19 bases outside the gene matches. The CDR3 has 21 amino acids. Germline V gene lookup returns CDR1 MDHEN and CDR2 SYDVKM. CDR3 sequence: CASSVESPGLAGGSTYNEQFF. For the CDR3, the DNA is TGTGCCAGCAGCGTAGAATCACCGGGACTAGCGGGAGGAAGTACGTACAATGAGCAGTTCTTC.

This clone was seen a few times. The chain has TRBV5-1 and TRBJ2-7; 10 bases are shared with TRBD1. The CDR3 covers 13 residues. Germline trimming cut 4 bases from V and 8 bases from J; bases unmatched to any gene: 6. CDR1 and CDR2 from the germline V gene are SGHRS and YFSETQ. This CDR3 reads CASSPEDRGKQYF. The CDR3 DNA sequence: TGCGCCAGCAGCCCAGAGGACAGGGGGAAGCAGTACTTC. Full variable domain (missing parts from reference TRBV5-1 and TRBJ2-7): KAGVTQTPRYLIKTRGQQVTLSCSPISGHRSVSWYQQTPGQGLQFLFEYFSETQRNKGNFPGRFSGRQFSNSRSEMNVSTLELGDSALYLCASSPEDRGKQYFGPGTRLTVT.

V is TRBV5-1 and J is TRBJ2-7; D not resolved. V lost 5 bases and J 7 bases, leaving 16 bases between the germline ends. The CDR3 extends over 13 amino acids. Germline CDR1 is SGHRS and CDR2 is YFSETQ. CDR3: CASRISAPEEQYF. The CDR3 region has the DNA TGCGCCAGCAGGATATCCGCACCGGAGGAGCAGTACTTC.